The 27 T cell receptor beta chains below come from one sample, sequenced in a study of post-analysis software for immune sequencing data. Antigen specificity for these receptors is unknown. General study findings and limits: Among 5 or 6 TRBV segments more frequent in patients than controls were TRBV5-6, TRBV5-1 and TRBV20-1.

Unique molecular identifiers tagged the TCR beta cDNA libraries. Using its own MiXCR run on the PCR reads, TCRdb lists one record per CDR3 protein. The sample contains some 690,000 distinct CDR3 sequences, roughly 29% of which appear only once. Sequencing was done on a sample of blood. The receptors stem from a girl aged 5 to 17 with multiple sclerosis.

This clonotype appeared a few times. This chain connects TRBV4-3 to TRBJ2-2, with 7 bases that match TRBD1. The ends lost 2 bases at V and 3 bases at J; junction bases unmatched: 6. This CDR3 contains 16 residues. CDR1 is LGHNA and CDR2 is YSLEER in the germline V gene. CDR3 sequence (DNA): TGCGCCAGCAGCCAAATCCGGCAGGGGGACACCGGGGAGCTGTTTTTT. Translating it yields CASSQIRQGDTGELFF.

The CDR3 DNA reads TGTGCCAGCAGTTCTCAGGGGGCGCTTGGCTACACCTTC. This encodes CASSSQGALGYTF. The V call is TRBV28, the J call TRBJ1-2; 8 positions match TRBD1. This CDR3 has 13 amino acids. Germline CDR1 is MDHEN and CDR2 is SYDVKM. With V trimmed by 4 bases and J by 7 bases, 5 bases remained unmatched.

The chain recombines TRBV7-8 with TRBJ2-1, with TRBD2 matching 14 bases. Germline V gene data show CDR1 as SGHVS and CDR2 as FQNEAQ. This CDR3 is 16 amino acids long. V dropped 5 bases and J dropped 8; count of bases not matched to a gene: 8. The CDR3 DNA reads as TGTGCCAGCAGCGACCGACTAGCGGGAGGGTTAGATGAGCAGTTCTTC. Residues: CASSDRLAGGLDEQFF.

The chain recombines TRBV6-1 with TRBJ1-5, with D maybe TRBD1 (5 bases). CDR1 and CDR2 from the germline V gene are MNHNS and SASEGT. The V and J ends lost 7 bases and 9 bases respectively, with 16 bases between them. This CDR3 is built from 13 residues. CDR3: CASTTDGGRPQHF. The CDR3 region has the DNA TGTGCCAGCACCACGGATGGGGGACGGCCCCAGCATTTT.

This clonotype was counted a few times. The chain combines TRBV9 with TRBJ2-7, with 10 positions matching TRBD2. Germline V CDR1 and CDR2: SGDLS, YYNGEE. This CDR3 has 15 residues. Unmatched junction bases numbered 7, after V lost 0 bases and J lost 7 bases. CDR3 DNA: TGTGCCAGCAGCGTAGGGTCTAGCGGGAGAGGTGAGCAGTACTTC. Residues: CASSVGSSGRGEQYF.

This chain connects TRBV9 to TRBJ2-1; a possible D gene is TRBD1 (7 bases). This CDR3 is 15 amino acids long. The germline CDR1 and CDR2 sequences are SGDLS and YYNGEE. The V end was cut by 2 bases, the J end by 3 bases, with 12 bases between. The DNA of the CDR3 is TGTGCCAGCAGCGTGGGTCAGGGGGGCTACAATGAGCAGTTCTTC. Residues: CASSVGQGGYNEQFF.

CDR3 coding DNA: TGTGCCAGCAGTGAAGCGCGAGTAGCGGGGGAGACCCAGTACTTC. Its translation is CASSEARVAGETQYF. This chain uses TRBV2 with TRBJ2-5, with 8 nucleotides matching TRBD2. The trim removed 0 bases at V and 5 bases at J, leaving 5 bases unmatched. CDR1 SNHLY and CDR2 FYNNEI come from the germline V gene. This CDR3 has 15 amino acids.

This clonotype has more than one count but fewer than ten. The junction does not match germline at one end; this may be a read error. The DNA of the CDR3 is TGCGCCAGCAACCAAGATTGGGGGACAGACTCCTACGAGCAGTACTTC. As protein: CASNQDWGTDSYEQYF. The chain is built from TRBV4-3 and TRBJ2-7; 7 bases map to TRBD1. Per the germline V gene, CDR1 is LGHNA and CDR2 is YSLEER. The CDR3 length is 16 residues.

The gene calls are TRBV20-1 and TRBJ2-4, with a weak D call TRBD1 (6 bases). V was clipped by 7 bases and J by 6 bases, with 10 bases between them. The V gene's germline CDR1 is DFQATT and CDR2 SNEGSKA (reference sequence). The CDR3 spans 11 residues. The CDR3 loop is CSVPTGNIQYF. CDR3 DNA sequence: TGCAGTGTGCCGACAGGAAACATTCAGTACTTC.

This CDR3 is CSVLGSGGHCNEQFF. Here the CDR3 DNA reads TGCAGCGTTTTGGGTTCGGGGGGGCACTGCAATGAGCAGTTCTTC. The chain has TRBV29-1 and TRBJ2-1, with 8 bases fitting TRBD2. Looked up from germline, CDR1 is SQVTM and CDR2 is ANQGSEA. With V trimmed by 5 bases and J by 6 bases, 12 bases remained unmatched. This CDR3 comprises 15 residues.

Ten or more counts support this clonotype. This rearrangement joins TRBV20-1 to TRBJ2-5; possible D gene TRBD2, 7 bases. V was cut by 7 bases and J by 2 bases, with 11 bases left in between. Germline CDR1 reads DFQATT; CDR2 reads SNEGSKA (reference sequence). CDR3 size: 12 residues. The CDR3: CSVAGAQETQYF. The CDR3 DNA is TGCAGTGTGGCGGGGGCGCAAGAGACCCAGTACTTC.

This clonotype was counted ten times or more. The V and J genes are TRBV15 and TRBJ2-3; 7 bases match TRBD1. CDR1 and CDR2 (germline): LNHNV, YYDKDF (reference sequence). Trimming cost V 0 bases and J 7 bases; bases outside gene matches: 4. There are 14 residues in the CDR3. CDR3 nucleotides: TGTGCCACCAGCAGAGAGGGACAGCTACATACGCAGTATTTT. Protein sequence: CATSREGQLHTQYF. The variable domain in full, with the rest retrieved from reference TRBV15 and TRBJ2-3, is DAMVIQNPRYQVTQFGKPVTLSCSQTLNHNVMYWYQQKSSQAPKLLFHYYDKDFNNEADTPDNFQSRRPNTSFCFLDIRSPGLGDTAMYLCATSREGQLHTQYFGPGTRLTVL.

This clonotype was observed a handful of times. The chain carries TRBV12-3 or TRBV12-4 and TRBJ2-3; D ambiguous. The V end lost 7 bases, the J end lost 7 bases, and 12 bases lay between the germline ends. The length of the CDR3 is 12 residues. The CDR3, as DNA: TGTGCCAGCACTTCCCGGCGGCATACGCAGTATTTT. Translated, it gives CASTSRRHTQYF.

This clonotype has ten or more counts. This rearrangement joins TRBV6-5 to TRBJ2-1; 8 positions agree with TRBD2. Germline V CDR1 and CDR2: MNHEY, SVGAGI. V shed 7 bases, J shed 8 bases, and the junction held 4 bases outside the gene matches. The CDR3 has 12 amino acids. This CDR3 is CASNRGGDEQFF. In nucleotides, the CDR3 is TGTGCCAGCAACCGGGGGGGAGATGAGCAGTTCTTC.

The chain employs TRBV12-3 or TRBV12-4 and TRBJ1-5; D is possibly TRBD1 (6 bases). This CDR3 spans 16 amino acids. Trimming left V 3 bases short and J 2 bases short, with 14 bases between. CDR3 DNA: TGTGCCAGCAGTTTGGTGGGGGCGCGGGGCAATCAGCCCCAGCATTTT. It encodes CASSLVGARGNQPQHF.

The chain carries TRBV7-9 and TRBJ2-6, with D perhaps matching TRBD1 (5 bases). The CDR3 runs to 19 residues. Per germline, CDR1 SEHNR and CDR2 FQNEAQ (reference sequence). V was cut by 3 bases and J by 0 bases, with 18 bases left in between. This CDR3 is CASSFPMKRGPSGANVLTF. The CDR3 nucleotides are TGTGCCAGCAGCTTTCCCATGAAAAGGGGCCCCTCTGGGGCCAACGTCCTGACTTTC.

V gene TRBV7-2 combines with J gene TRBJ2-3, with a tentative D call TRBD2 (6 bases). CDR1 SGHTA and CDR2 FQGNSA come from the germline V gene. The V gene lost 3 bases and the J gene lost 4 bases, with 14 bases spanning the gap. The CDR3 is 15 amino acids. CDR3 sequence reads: CASSFRSGAADTQYF. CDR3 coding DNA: TGTGCCAGCAGCTTCCGGTCGGGAGCGGCAGATACGCAGTATTTT.

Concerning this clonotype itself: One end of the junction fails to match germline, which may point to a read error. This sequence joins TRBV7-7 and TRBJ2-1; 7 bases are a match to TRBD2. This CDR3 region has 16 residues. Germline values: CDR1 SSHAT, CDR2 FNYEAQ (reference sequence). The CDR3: CASSPLLGGGGNEQFF. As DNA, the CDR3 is TGTGCTAGCAGCCCACTACTGGGCGGGGGTGGAAATGAGCAGTTCTTC.

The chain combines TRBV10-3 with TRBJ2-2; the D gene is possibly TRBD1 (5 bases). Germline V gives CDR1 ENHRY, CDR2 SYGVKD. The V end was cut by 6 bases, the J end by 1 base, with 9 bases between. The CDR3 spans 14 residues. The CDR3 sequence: CAISRDRNTGELFF. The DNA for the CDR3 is TGTGCCATCAGCCGCGACAGGAACACCGGGGAGCTGTTTTTT.

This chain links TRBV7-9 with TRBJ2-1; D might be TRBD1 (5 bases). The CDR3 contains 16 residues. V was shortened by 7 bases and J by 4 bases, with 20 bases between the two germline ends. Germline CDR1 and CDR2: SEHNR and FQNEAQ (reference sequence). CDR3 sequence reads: CASTPKIGAVYNEQFF. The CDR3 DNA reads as TGTGCCAGCACACCTAAAATAGGGGCGGTGTACAATGAGCAGTTCTTC.

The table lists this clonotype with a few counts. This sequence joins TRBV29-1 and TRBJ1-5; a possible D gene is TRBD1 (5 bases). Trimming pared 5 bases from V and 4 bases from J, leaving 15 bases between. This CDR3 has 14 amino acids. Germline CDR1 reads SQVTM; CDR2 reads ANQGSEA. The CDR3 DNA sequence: TGCAGCGTTCGAGACAGAGGATTGAATCAGCCCCAGCATTTT. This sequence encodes CSVRDRGLNQPQHF.

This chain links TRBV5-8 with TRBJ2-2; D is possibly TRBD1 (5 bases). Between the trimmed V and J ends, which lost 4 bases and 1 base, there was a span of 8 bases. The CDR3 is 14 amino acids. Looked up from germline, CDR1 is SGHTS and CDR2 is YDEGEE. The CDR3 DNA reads TGTGCCAGCAGCAATGGACAGAACACCGGGGAGCTGTTTTTT. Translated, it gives CASSNGQNTGELFF.

CDR3 loop: CASSSVWNGETEAFF. The CDR3 DNA sequence: TGTGCCAGCAGTTCGGTATGGAACGGAGAGACTGAAGCTTTCTTT. The chain is built from TRBV6-6 and TRBJ1-1; D remains ambiguous. With 4 bases removed from V and 5 bases from J, the gap between germline ends came to 17 bases. Germline V lookup: CDR1 MNHNY, CDR2 SVGAGI (reference sequence). The CDR3 is 15 amino acids.

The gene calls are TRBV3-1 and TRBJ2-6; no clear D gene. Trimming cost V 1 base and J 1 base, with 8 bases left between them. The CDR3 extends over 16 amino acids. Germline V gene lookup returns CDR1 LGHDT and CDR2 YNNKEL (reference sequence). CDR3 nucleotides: TGTGCCAGCAGCCAAGGGGCTCCTTCTGGGGCCAACGTCCTGACTTTC. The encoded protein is CASSQGAPSGANVLTF.

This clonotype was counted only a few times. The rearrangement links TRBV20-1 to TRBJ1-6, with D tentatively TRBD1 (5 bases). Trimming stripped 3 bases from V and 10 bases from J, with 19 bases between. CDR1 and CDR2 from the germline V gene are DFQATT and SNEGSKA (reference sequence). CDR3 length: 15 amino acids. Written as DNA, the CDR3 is TGCAGTGCTAGCAGGCCAGGGAGGTTTCGCTCACCCCTCCACTTT. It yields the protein CSASRPGRFRSPLHF.

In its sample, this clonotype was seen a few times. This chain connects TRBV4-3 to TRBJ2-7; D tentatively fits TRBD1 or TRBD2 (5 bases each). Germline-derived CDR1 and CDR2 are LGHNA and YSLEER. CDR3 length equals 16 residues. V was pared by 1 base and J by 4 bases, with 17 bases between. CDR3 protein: CASSQVSSGPTYEQYF. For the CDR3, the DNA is TGCGCCAGCAGCCAAGTGTCATCGGGACCGACTTACGAGCAGTACTTC.

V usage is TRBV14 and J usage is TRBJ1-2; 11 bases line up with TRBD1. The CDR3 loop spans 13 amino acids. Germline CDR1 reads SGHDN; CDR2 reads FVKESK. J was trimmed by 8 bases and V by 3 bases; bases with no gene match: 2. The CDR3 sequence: CASSQDRGRGYTF. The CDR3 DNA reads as TGTGCCAGCAGCCAGGACAGGGGGCGAGGCTACACCTTC.